These T cell receptor beta chains were read from a single sample in a study of cytomegalovirus exposure and HLA in healthy donors. Measured with immunoSEQ multiplex PCR; TCRdb has only the in-frame clones, and not every one. The profile shows approximately 190,000 clones, roughly 80% of them singletons. The source material was PBMCs. The receptors were sampled from a man aged 50 to 59 in good health and CMV-seronegative. The CDR3 runs from the conserved cysteine through the conserved F or W. D genes are given only for firm matches. The size entry is marked missing in some rows and otherwise reads once, few, many or a size class.

V gene	D gene	CDR3 length	J gene	clone size	CDR3 DNA	CDR3 protein
TRBV10-3	-	14	TRBJ2-3	-	TGTGCCATCAGCCTCGGGGGGCGCACAGATACGCAGTATTTT	CAISLGGRTDTQYF
TRBV7-2	TRBD2	15	TRBJ2-1	-	TGTGCCAGCAGCCAGACTAGCGGCCGGTACAATGAGCAGTTCTTC	CASSQTSGRYNEQFF
TRBV2	-	14	TRBJ1-2	-	TGTGCCAGCAGTGAAAATTCGGGGATCTCTGGCTACACCTTC	CASSENSGISGYTF
TRBV6-5	-	12	TRBJ1-1	few	TGTGCCAGCAGCAGGGTTAACACTGAAGCTTTCTTT	CASSRVNTEAFF
TRBV7-6	TRBD2	13	TRBJ2-7	few	TGTGCCAGCAGCCCGCTGGGGGGGGACGAGCAGTACTTC	CASSPLGGDEQYF
TRBV15	TRBD1	12	TRBJ2-7	-	TGTGCCACCAAAAGGGGGCTAGACGAGCAGTACTTC	CATKRGLDEQYF
TRBV9	-	20	TRBJ1-3	-	TGTGCCAGCAGCGTAACTTTGGGGGGGGCGACAGACCGCTCTGGAAACACCATATATTTT	CASSVTLGGATDRSGNTIYF
TRBV4-1	-	15	TRBJ1-1	-	TGCGCCAGCAGCCAAGACCCCAGCAGGGTGGCTGAAGCTTTCTTT	CASSQDPSRVAEAFF
TRBV6-5	TRBD1	14	TRBJ1-6	-	TGTACCAGCAGTTCCGGGACAGGGAATTCACCCCTCCACTTT	CTSSSGTGNSPLHF
TRBV18	TRBD1	13	TRBJ2-1	-	TGTGCCAGCTCACCGGCAGGGGGCCATGAGCAGTTCTTC	CASSPAGGHEQFF
TRBV7-9	-	15	TRBJ2-5	-	TGTGCCAGCAGCTTAGCAAATCGGGGGAAGGAGACCCAGTACTTC	CASSLANRGKETQYF